The T cell receptor (beta chain) described here comes from a study of shared clonotypes between healthy human individuals. Assay: immunoSEQ multiplex PCR; the TCRdb copy retains only in-frame clones and omits some. The sample has about 450,000 clones, less than 80% seen once. Germline assignment: CDR1 MDHEN and CDR2 SYDVKM. Trimming stripped 5 bases from V and 0 bases from J, with 14 bases between. This CDR3 is built from 16 residues. Researchers drew on roughly 82 million PBMCs for genomic DNA from unsorted samples. This sequence joins TRBV28 and TRBJ2-4, with D possibly called TRBD1 or TRBD2 (7 bases each). Sample: PBMCs. The clonotype was recovered from a middle-aged woman in good health. Some clones in this sample may be carry-over from other donors' samples. The chain's CDR3 is CASSPAGQLAKNIQYF. CDR3 nucleotide sequence: TGTGCCAGCAGTCCAGCGGGACAGCTAGCCAAAAACATTCAGTACTTC.